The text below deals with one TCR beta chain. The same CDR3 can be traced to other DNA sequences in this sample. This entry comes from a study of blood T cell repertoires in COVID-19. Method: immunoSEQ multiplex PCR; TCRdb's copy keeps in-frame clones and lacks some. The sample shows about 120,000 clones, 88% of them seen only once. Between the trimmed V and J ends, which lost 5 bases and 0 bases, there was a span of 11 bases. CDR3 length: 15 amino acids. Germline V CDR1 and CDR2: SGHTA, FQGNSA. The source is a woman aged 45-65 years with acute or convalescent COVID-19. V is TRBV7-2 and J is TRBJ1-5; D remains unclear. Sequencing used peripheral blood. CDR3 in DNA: TGTGCCAGCAGCCTCGGCGGGATTAGCAATCAGCCCCAGCATTTT. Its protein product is CASSLGGISNQPQHF.